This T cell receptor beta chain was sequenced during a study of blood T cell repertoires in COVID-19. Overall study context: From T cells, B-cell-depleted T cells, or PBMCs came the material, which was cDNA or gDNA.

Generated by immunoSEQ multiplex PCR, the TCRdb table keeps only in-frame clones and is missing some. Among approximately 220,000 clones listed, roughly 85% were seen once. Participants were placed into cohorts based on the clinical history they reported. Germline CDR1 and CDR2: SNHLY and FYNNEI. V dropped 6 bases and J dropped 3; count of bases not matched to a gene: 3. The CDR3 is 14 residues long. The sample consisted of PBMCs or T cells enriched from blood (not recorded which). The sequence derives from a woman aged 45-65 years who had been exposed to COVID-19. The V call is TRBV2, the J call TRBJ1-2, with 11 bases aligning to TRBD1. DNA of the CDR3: TGTGCCAGCAGGGGGACAGGGGGATACTATGGCTACACCTTC. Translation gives CASRGTGGYYGYTF.